Below, 6 T cell receptor beta chains from the same sample are listed, as sequenced in a study of molecular identifiers for immune sequencing clone quantification. TCRdb re-derived calls from the PCR reads in MiXCR, one entry per CDR3 protein. Seen here are a few hundred thousand distinct CDR3 sequences, around 23% observed once, and the top ten hold about 0.75%. The sample consisted of naive CD8+ T cells from blood, with Jurkat cell RNA spiked in. Described subset: FACS-sorted CD8+CD4-CCR7+CD45RA+ naive T cells. Every receptor here comes from a human donor in good health. Some libraries in this study had Jurkat cell RNA spiked in.

This clonotype showed up many times. The chain uses TRBV28 and TRBJ1-5; possibly TRBD1 for D (6 bases). The V and J ends lost 6 bases and 7 bases respectively, with 16 bases between them. In germline, CDR1 is MDHEN, CDR2 SYDVKM. The CDR3 is made up of 14 amino acids. CDR3 DNA: TGTGCCAGCAGCACCCCAGGGGTCGGGCAGCCCCAGCATTTT. The encoded protein is CASSTPGVGQPQHF.

In this sample, this clonotype turned up a few times. The chain combines TRBV27 with TRBJ2-1, with TRBD2 as a possible D gene (7 bases). Trimming pared 5 bases from V and 7 bases from J, leaving 18 bases between. This CDR3 is 15 amino acids long. Germline CDR1 is MNHEY and CDR2 is SMNVEV (reference sequence). The CDR3 protein is CASSVRGGGSNEQFF. In DNA, the CDR3 is TGTGCCAGCAGTGTTAGGGGGGGCGGTAGTAATGAGCAGTTCTTC.

This clonotype showed up just a few times. The chain carries TRBV20-1 and TRBJ2-7; D is possibly TRBD1 (6 bases). CDR1 is DFQATT and CDR2 is SNEGSKA in the germline V gene (reference sequence). Trimming left V 6 bases short and J 2 bases short, with 11 bases between. This CDR3 contains 12 residues. The CDR3 DNA follows: TGCAGTGCGAGGGACACCGCCTACGAGCAGTACTTC. This encodes CSARDTAYEQYF.

The gene calls are TRBV9 and TRBJ2-3; D tentatively reads TRBD1 or TRBD2 (5 bases each). The germline CDR1 and CDR2 sequences are SGDLS and YYNGEE. V lost 0 bases, J lost 4 bases, and 15 bases lay in between. CDR3 size: 16 residues. CDR3 loop: CASSVGLSGAPDTQYF. In DNA, the CDR3 is TGTGCCAGCAGCGTAGGGTTGTCCGGGGCTCCAGATACGCAGTATTTT.

This clonotype was observed a handful of times. J is TRBJ2-7 and V is TRBV20-1; TRBD1 aligns across 9 bases. This CDR3 region has 14 residues. Germline CDR1 DFQATT, CDR2 SNEGSKA (reference sequence). V shed 0 bases, J shed 4 bases, and the junction held 4 bases outside the gene matches. The CDR3 loop is CSARDEQGAYEQYF. The CDR3 DNA follows: TGCAGTGCTAGAGATGAACAGGGGGCTTACGAGCAGTACTTC.

This clonotype was found a few times. The chain is built from TRBV7-3 and TRBJ2-5, with TRBD2 as a possible D gene (5 bases). The CDR3 runs 16 residues. V was trimmed by 6 bases and J by 1 base, leaving 18 bases between them. Germline CDR1 is SGHTA and CDR2 is FQGTGA. CDR3 DNA: TGTGCCAGCAGTAAGGGTTCGGACTGGGCCCAAGAGACCCAGTACTTC. It encodes CASSKGSDWAQETQYF.